The entry that follows covers one T cell receptor (beta chain) sequence. Antigen: not known. RNA, at 0.5 to 1 ug, was reverse transcribed with random hexamers. The authors amplified TCR beta CDR3 across 54 Vbeta and 13 Jbeta using immunoSEQ multiplex PCR. From the immunoSEQ multiplex PCR reads, TCRdb called clonotypes with MiXCR, one entry per CDR3 protein. The table has 120,000 to 150,000 distinct CDR3 sequences, approximately 94% seen once; the top ten hold about 0.08%. The data are from a study of CD8 T cells in Susac syndrome. Study results and caveats: The CD4+ T cell repertoires from Susac syndrome exhibited no clonal expansion.

CDR1 is MNHNY, CDR2 SVGAGI, per germline (reference sequence). This CDR3 is 11 amino acids long. V was clipped by 10 bases and J by 3 bases; unmatched bases: 0. Material for sequencing was CD4+ T cells from PBMCs. The V and J genes are TRBV6-6 and TRBJ2-7; 10 bases are a match to TRBD2. The source is a human donor with Susac syndrome. The CDR3 is CATSGSYEQYF. The CDR3 region has the DNA TGTGCCACTAGCGGGAGCTACGAGCAGTACTTC.